This T cell receptor (beta chain) was obtained from a study of blood T cell repertoires in COVID-19. Study-level background: Spain, Italy and the United States supplied samples that represented acute and convalescent COVID-19. Sources were T cells, B-cell-depleted T cells, or PBMCs; the material itself was cDNA or gDNA.

Per the authors' pipeline: From reference gene primer amplification, estimates of nucleated cell counts were derived. Sequenced by immunoSEQ multiplex PCR; TCRdb stores in-frame clones only, minus some. That table supplies the V and J calls and clone size; D and trimming were determined from the DNA. This table holds about 130,000 clones, roughly 88% found once. Germline CDR1 is SGHVS and CDR2 is FNYEAQ. V was pared by 1 base and J by 7 bases, with 20 bases between. The length of the CDR3 is 16 residues. The TCR was taken from a man between 45 and 60 years old with acute or convalescent COVID-19. Sequenced sample: peripheral blood. The chain employs TRBV7-6 and TRBJ2-7, with D possibly TRBD2 on 5 matching bases. In DNA, the CDR3 is TGTGCCAGCAGCTTAGTAAGTGGCGGGCGCCAAGGAGAGCAGTACTTC. Translation gives CASSLVSGGRQGEQYF.